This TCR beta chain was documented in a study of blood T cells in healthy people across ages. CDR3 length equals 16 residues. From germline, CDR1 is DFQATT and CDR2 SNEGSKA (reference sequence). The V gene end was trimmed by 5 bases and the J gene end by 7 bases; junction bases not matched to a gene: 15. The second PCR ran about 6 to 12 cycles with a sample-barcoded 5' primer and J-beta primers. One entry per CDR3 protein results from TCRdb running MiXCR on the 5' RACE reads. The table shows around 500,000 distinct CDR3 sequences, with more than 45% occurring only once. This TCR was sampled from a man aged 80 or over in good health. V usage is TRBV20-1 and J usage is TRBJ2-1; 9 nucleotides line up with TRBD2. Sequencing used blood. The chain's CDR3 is CSARSGSGGPGNEQFF. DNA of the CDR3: TGCAGTGCTCGATCGGGGAGCGGGGGGCCGGGGAATGAGCAGTTCTTC.